This paragraph reports one TCR beta chain. What it binds is not known. Profiled with immunoSEQ multiplex PCR; TCRdb holds only in-frame clones, not every one. The sample shows 65,000 to 80,000 clones, roughly nine tenths of them seen only once. The V and J ends lost 3 bases and 0 bases respectively, with 3 bases between them. This CDR3 has 13 amino acids. The germline gives CDR1 SGHAT, CDR2 FQDESV (reference sequence). This specimen belongs to a study of T cell responses to AZD1222 COVID-19 vaccine. Study-level findings and limits: All repertoire sampling was performed exclusively after the peak T cell response.

The sequence was collected from an adult in good health. The chain has TRBV11-1 and TRBJ1-3; D gene unclear. The source material was peripheral blood, sampled on day 0 of AZD1222 vaccination. Here the CDR3 DNA reads TGTGCCAGCAGCTTCCTCTCTGGAAACACCATATATTTT. Translating it yields CASSFLSGNTIYF. Complete variable domain (other parts from reference TRBV11-1 and TRBJ1-3): EAEVAQSPRYKITEKSQAVAFWCDPISGHATLYWYRQILGQGPELLVQFQDESVVDDSQLPKDRFSAERLKGVDSTLKIQPAELGDSAMYLCASSFLSGNTIYFGEGSWLTVV.